This passage covers 28 T cell receptor beta chains from one sample sequenced in a study of cytomegalovirus exposure and HLA in healthy donors. TCRdb's copy holds only in-frame clones and misses some; the assay was immunoSEQ multiplex PCR. Of about 110,000 clones listed, roughly 84% are singletons. Sequencing used PBMCs. The receptors originated from a woman aged 18-29 years in good health and CMV-seronegative.

This chain uses TRBV6-5 with TRBJ1-2, with D perhaps matching TRBD1 (6 bases). Trimming removed 0 bases from V and 8 bases from J, with 16 bases in between. This CDR3 spans 15 amino acids. Germline V gives CDR1 MNHEY, CDR2 SVGAGI. The CDR3 DNA sequence: TGTGCCAGCAGTTACTCGAAAGCGTCAGGGGAAGGCTACACCTTC. This encodes CASSYSKASGEGYTF.

Many counts were recorded for this clone. The rearrangement links TRBV25-1 to TRBJ2-1; 10 nucleotides align to TRBD2. V lost 5 bases to trimming and J lost 5 bases; unmatched junction nucleotides: 3. Germline V CDR1 and CDR2: MGHDK, SYGVNS. This CDR3 contains 14 residues. CDR3 protein: CASSPSGGDNEQFF. As DNA, the CDR3 is TGTGCCAGCAGTCCTAGCGGGGGTGACAATGAGCAGTTCTTC.

The gene calls are TRBV25-1 and TRBJ2-7; 7 nucleotides line up with TRBD2. From germline, CDR1 is MGHDK and CDR2 SYGVNS. After removal of 4 bases from V and 6 bases from J, the junction contained 6 bases not matched to a gene. The CDR3 loop spans 13 amino acids. In DNA, the CDR3 is TGTGCCAGCAGTGCCCTGGGGGGGGTCGAGCAGTACTTC. The encoded protein is CASSALGGVEQYF.

V and J are TRBV6-5 and TRBJ2-1; D is perhaps TRBD2 (6 bases). With 4 bases removed from V and 8 bases from J, the gap between germline ends came to 12 bases. CDR1 MNHEY and CDR2 SVGAGI come from the germline V gene. The CDR3 is 13 residues long. The CDR3: CASSLLALDEQFF. CDR3 DNA: TGTGCCAGCAGTTTGCTAGCGTTGGATGAGCAGTTCTTC.

The chain is built from TRBV5-6 and TRBJ2-7, with D possibly being TRBD1 (6 bases). V lost 1 base, J lost 3 bases, and 11 bases lay in between. Germline V lookup: CDR1 SGHDT, CDR2 YYEEEE. The CDR3 is made up of 14 amino acids. CDR3 protein: CASSLYGDNYEQYF. CDR3 sequence (DNA): TGTGCCAGCAGCTTGTATGGGGACAACTACGAGCAGTACTTC. The full variable domain, rest sourced from reference TRBV5-6 and TRBJ2-7, is DAGVTQSPTHLIKTRGQQVTLRCSPKSGHDTVSWYQQALGQGPQFIFQYYEEEERQRGNFPDRFSGHQFPNYSSELNVNALLLGDSALYLCASSLYGDNYEQYFGPGTRLTVT.

This clone was seen a single time. V and J are TRBV7-9 and TRBJ2-1, with 8 positions matching TRBD2. J lost 0 bases, V lost 2 bases, and 6 bases had no gene match. The CDR3 contains 17 residues. Germline CDR1 and CDR2: SEHNR and FQNEAQ (reference sequence). CDR3 region: CASSLLTSASSYNEQFF. The CDR3 DNA reads TGTGCCAGCAGCTTACTGACTAGCGCTAGCTCCTACAATGAGCAGTTCTTC.

This clone has only one observation. In nucleotides, the CDR3 is TGTGCCAGCAGTGAAGGGCCTTTGGGTAGGGGGGGGAACTATGGCTACACCTTC. It codes for CASSEGPLGRGGNYGYTF. V usage is TRBV25-1 and J usage is TRBJ1-2; maybe TRBD1 (6 bases). Germline CDR1 and CDR2: MGHDK and SYGVNS. With 2 bases removed from V and 2 bases from J, the gap between germline ends came to 21 bases. The CDR3 extends over 18 amino acids.

V gene TRBV19 combines with J gene TRBJ2-1, with 10 bases matching TRBD2. V dropped 4 bases and J dropped 3; count of bases not matched to a gene: 15. The CDR3 runs to 19 residues. CDR1 and CDR2 (germline): LNHDA, SQIVND (reference sequence). CDR3 amino acids: CASSKHTWGVAGGYNEQFF. The DNA for the CDR3 is TGTGCCAGTAGTAAGCATACCTGGGGGGTAGCGGGGGGCTACAATGAGCAGTTCTTC.

This clone was detected once. The genes are TRBV29-1 and TRBJ2-3; 14 bases are a match to TRBD2. Germline loops: CDR1 SQVTM, CDR2 ANQGSEA. CDR3 length equals 17 residues. V gave up 0 bases and J gave up 6 bases; unmatched junction bases: 8. The CDR3 loop is CSVEDGTSGGQTDTQYF. For the CDR3, the DNA is TGCAGCGTTGAAGATGGGACTAGCGGGGGCCAGACCGATACGCAGTATTTT.

The V gene is TRBV7-3, the J gene TRBJ2-5; TRBD1 agrees at 7 bases. Unmatched junction bases numbered 10, after V lost 5 bases and J lost 4 bases. The V gene's germline CDR1 is SGHTA and CDR2 FQGTGA. This CDR3 region has 15 residues. In DNA, the CDR3 is TGTGCCAGCAGCCTTTCGACAGGGAAGGGAGAGACCCAGTACTTC. This encodes CASSLSTGKGETQYF.

The chain links TRBV2 to TRBJ1-2; D is uncertain. In germline, CDR1 is SNHLY, CDR2 FYNNEI. Trimming cost V 2 bases and J 8 bases, with 3 bases left between them. This CDR3 has 10 residues. The CDR3 is CASSESGYTF. The CDR3 DNA sequence: TGTGCCAGCAGTGAATCGGGCTACACCTTC.

This chain uses TRBV7-3 with TRBJ2-7; perhaps TRBD2 as D (7 bases). Germline V CDR1 and CDR2: SGHTA, FQGTGA. Trimming shortened V by 0 bases and J by 2 bases, and 11 bases separated the two germline ends. The CDR3 has 15 amino acids. Here the CDR3 reads CASSLTGGAAYEQYF. Written as DNA, the CDR3 is TGTGCCAGCAGCTTAACTGGGGGGGCTGCCTACGAGCAGTACTTC.

The rearrangement links TRBV4-1 to TRBJ1-6; 9 bases align to TRBD1. The V and J ends lost 2 bases and 9 bases, in that order; junction bases with no gene match: 5. The germline CDR1 and CDR2 sequences are MGHRA and YSYEKL. The CDR3 spans 15 residues. The CDR3 is CASSQTGTGRSPLHF. CDR3 sequence (DNA): TGCGCCAGCAGCCAAACCGGGACAGGGCGTTCACCCCTCCACTTT.

The chain carries TRBV9 and TRBJ2-7, with D possibly TRBD1 on 6 matching bases. Germline lookup yields CDR1 SGDLS and CDR2 YYNGEE. Trimming took 0 bases from V and 0 from J, leaving 13 bases between them. The CDR3 totals 16 residues. The CDR3 DNA reads TGTGCCAGCAGCGTAGGGGCAGGGGCCTACTCCTACGAGCAGTACTTC. Encoded protein: CASSVGAGAYSYEQYF.

The chain recombines TRBV5-4 with TRBJ1-2; D remains ambiguous. The CDR3 sequence is 13 residues long. V lost 3 bases, J lost 8 bases, and 14 bases lay in between. In germline, CDR1 is SGHNT, CDR2 YYREEE (reference sequence). CDR3 sequence reads: CASSSWSGSGYTF. The CDR3, as DNA: TGTGCCAGCAGCTCCTGGTCCGGGTCGGGCTACACCTTC.

The rearrangement joins TRBV5-6 to TRBJ1-2; a possible D gene is TRBD1 (6 bases). The CDR3 has 15 amino acids. Germline CDR1 reads SGHDT; CDR2 reads YYEEEE. V shed 4 bases and J shed 2 bases, with 15 bases lying between them. In DNA, the CDR3 is TGTGCCAGCAGCGCCCGGACAGCGTCGAACTATGGCTACACCTTC. It is translated as CASSARTASNYGYTF.

The chain joins TRBV5-1 to TRBJ2-7, with D possibly TRBD2 on 7 matching bases. The CDR3 consists of 14 residues. CDR1 is SGHRS, CDR2 YFSETQ, per germline. V lost 3 bases and J lost 6, with 16 bases in between. The CDR3 sequence is CASSSPGGGREQYF. The CDR3 region has the DNA TGCGCCAGCAGCTCCCCTGGGGGGGGCCGCGAGCAGTACTTC.

J is TRBJ2-1 and V is TRBV5-1, with 10 bases aligning to TRBD2. The V gene's germline CDR1 is SGHRS and CDR2 YFSETQ. V gave up 3 bases and J gave up 4 bases; unmatched junction bases: 13. The CDR3 is made up of 18 amino acids. In DNA form, the CDR3 reads TGCGCCAGCAGCTCCACCAGCGGGGGGGCGTCGAATTACAATGAGCAGTTCTTC. Amino acids: CASSSTSGGASNYNEQFF.

CDR3 in amino acids: CASSFSLRVGNTIYF. CDR3 DNA sequence: TGTGCCAGCAGTTTCTCCCTGAGGGTGGGAAACACCATATATTTT. J is TRBJ1-3 and V is TRBV6-5; D is ambiguous. The CDR3 consists of 15 residues. V was shortened by 4 bases and J by 4 bases, with 14 bases between the two germline ends. CDR1 MNHEY and CDR2 SVGAGI come from the germline V gene.

This chain joins TRBV29-1 and TRBJ2-1, with TRBD2 identical over 11 bases. Germline V gene data show CDR1 as SQVTM and CDR2 as ANQGSEA. V shed 3 bases, J shed 9 bases, and the junction held 1 base outside the gene matches. The CDR3 has 12 residues. The CDR3 DNA reads TGCAGCGTTGAGCTAGCGGGGGGTGAGCAGTTCTTC. Protein: CSVELAGGEQFF.

The chain couples TRBV5-1 to TRBJ2-5; D is possibly TRBD2 (6 bases). Germline V lookup: CDR1 SGHRS, CDR2 YFSETQ. With 2 bases removed from V and 5 bases from J, the gap between germline ends came to 16 bases. This CDR3 spans 15 amino acids. CDR3 protein: CASSFGGRASETQYF. The CDR3 nucleotides are TGCGCCAGCAGCTTTGGAGGGAGAGCGTCGGAGACCCAGTACTTC.

The chain carries TRBV9 and TRBJ1-3, with unresolved D. This CDR3 is 16 amino acids long. Germline lookup yields CDR1 SGDLS and CDR2 YYNGEE. V was shortened by 3 bases and J by 0 bases, with 13 bases between the two germline ends. CDR3 sequence (DNA): TGTGCCAGCAGCGGGCGGATCTCTTACTCTGGAAACACCATATATTTT. This translates into CASSGRISYSGNTIYF.

Here the CDR3 reads CASSPWTGRTDTQYF. DNA of the CDR3: TGTGCCAGCAGCCCTTGGACAGGGAGGACAGATACGCAGTATTTT. This chain connects TRBV5-4 to TRBJ2-3; 8 nucleotides line up with TRBD1. CDR3 size: 15 residues. V lost 4 bases and J lost 3; bases outside the gene matches: 7. Germline V gives CDR1 SGHNT, CDR2 YYREEE (reference sequence).

The chain carries TRBV5-3 and TRBJ2-2; 7 bases fit TRBD1. TRBV5-3 is filed as an ORF, its function uncertain. V gave up 0 bases and J gave up 7 bases; unmatched junction bases: 6. This CDR3 has 15 amino acids. CDR3 coding DNA: TGTGCCAGAAGCTTGGACAGGGGTATCGGCGGGGAGCTGTTTTTT. Translation: CARSLDRGIGGELFF.

V and J are TRBV6-1 and TRBJ1-5, with 9 positions matching TRBD1. Per the germline V gene, CDR1 is MNHNS and CDR2 is SASEGT. The CDR3 is 16 amino acids. Trimming took 3 bases from V and 2 from J; bases not matched to a gene: 5. In DNA form, the CDR3 reads TGTGCCAGCAGTGAGGACCGGGACAGGGGCAATCAGCCCCAGCATTTT. Amino acids: CASSEDRDRGNQPQHF.

The chain couples TRBV28 to TRBJ2-7; 11 bases are shared with TRBD1. The CDR3 has 15 amino acids. Germline V gives CDR1 MDHEN, CDR2 SYDVKM. J gave up 6 bases and V 3 bases, and 7 bases lay outside the gene matches. For the CDR3, the DNA is TGTGCCAGCAGTTTTCCCGGGACAGGGGGATCCGAGCAGTACTTC. Its protein product is CASSFPGTGGSEQYF.

This clone was picked up one time. The chain has TRBV28 and TRBJ2-7; weak D call: TRBD1 (5 bases). V lost 8 bases, J lost 0 bases, and 11 bases lay in between. The germline V gene has CDR1 MDHEN and CDR2 SYDVKM. This CDR3 contains 13 residues. The CDR3 region is CASRQPPSYEQYF. The CDR3 DNA reads TGTGCCAGCCGACAGCCCCCCTCCTACGAGCAGTACTTC. The full variable domain, completed using reference TRBV28 and TRBJ2-7, is DVKVTQSSRYLVKRTGEKVFLECVQDMDHENMFWYRQDPGLGLRLIYFSYDVKMKEKGDIPEGYSVSREKKERFSLILESASTNQTSMYLCASRQPPSYEQYFGPGTRLTVT.

The V gene is TRBV2, the J gene TRBJ2-1, with 11 bases lining up with TRBD1. The junction had 5 bases not matched to a gene; V was cut back by 6 bases and J by 4 bases. Looked up from germline, CDR1 is SNHLY and CDR2 is FYNNEI. CDR3 length: 15 residues. CDR3 sequence (DNA): TGTGCCAGCAGGGCCGGGACAGGGGGTTACAATGAGCAGTTCTTC. Encoded protein: CASRAGTGGYNEQFF.